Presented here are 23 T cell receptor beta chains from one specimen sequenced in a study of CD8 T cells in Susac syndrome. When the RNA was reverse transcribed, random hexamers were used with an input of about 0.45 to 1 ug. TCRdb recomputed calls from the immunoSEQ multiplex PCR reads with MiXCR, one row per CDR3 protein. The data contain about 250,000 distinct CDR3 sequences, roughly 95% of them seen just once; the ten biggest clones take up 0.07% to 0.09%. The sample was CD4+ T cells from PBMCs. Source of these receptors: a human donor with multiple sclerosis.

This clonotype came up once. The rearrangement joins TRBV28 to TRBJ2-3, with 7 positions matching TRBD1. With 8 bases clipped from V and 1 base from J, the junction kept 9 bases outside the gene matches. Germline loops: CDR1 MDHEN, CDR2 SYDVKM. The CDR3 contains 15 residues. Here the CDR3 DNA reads TGTGCCAGCCTGGACAGGCGGCGGGGCACAGATACGCAGTATTTT. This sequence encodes CASLDRRRGTDTQYF.

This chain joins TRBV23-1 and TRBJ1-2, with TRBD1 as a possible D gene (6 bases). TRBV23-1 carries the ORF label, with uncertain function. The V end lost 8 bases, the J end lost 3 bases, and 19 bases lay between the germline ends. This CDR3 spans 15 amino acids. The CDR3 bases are TGCGCCAGCGGGAGGGGGGGGGCGGGTTACTATGGCTACACCTTC. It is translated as CASGRGGAGYYGYTF.

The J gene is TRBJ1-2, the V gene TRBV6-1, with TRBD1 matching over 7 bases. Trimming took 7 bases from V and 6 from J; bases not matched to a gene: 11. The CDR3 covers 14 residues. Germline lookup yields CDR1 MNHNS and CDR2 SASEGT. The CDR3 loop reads CASIRMWDSHGYTF. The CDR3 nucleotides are TGTGCCAGCATCCGAATGTGGGACAGCCATGGCTACACCTTC.

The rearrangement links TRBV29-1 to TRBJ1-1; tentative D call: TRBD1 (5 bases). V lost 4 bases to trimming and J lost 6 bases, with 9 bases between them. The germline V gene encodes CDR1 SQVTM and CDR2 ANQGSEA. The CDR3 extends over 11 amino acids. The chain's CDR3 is CSVAVGAEAFF. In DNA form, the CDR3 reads TGCAGCGTTGCGGTGGGGGCTGAAGCTTTCTTT.

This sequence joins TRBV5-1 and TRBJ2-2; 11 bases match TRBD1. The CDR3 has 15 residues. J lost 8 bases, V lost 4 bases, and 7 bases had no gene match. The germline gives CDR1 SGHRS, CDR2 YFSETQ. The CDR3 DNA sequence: TGCGCCAGCAGCACAGGACAGGGGGCCTTAGGGGAGCTGTTTTTT. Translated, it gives CASSTGQGALGELFF.

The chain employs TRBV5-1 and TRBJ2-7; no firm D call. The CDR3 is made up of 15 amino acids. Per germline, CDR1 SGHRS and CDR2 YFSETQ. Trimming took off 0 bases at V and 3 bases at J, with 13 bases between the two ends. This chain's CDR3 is CASSLGSRIGYEQYF. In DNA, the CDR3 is TGCGCCAGCAGCTTGGGGAGCCGGATAGGCTACGAGCAGTACTTC.

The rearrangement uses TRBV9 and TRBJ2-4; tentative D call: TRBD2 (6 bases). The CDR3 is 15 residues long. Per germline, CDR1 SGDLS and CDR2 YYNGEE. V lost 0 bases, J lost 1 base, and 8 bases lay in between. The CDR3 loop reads CASSVEAGAKNIQYF. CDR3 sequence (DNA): TGTGCCAGCAGCGTAGAGGCGGGGGCCAAAAACATTCAGTACTTC.

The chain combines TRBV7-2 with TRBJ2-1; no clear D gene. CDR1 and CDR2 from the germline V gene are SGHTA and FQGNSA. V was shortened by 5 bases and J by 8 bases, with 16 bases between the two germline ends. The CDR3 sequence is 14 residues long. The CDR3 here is CASSRALFEDEQFF. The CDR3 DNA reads TGTGCCAGCAGCCGGGCCCTGTTCGAGGATGAGCAGTTCTTC.

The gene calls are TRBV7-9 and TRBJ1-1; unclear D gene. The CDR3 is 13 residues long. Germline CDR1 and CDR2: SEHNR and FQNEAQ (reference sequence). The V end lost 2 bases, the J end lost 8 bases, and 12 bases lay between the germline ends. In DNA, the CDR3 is TGTGCCAGCAGCTTATCCCTCGTGTCAGAAGCTTTCTTT. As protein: CASSLSLVSEAFF.

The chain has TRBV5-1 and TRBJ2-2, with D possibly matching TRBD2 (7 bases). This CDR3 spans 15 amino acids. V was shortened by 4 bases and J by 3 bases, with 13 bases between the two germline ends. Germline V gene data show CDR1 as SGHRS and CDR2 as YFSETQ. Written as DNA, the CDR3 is TGCGCCAGCAGCCGGGGGGACACCCACACCGGGGAGCTGTTTTTT. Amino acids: CASSRGDTHTGELFF.

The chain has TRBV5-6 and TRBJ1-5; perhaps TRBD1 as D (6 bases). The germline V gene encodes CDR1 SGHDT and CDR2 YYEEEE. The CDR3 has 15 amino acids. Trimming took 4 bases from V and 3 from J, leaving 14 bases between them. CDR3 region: CASSARTGHNQPQHF. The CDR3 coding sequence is TGTGCCAGCAGCGCCCGTACAGGGCACAATCAGCCCCAGCATTTT. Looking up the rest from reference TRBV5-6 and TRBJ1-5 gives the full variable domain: DAGVTQSPTHLIKTRGQQVTLRCSPKSGHDTVSWYQQALGQGPQFIFQYYEEEERQRGNFPDRFSGHQFPNYSSELNVNALLLGDSALYLCASSARTGHNQPQHFGDGTRLSIL.

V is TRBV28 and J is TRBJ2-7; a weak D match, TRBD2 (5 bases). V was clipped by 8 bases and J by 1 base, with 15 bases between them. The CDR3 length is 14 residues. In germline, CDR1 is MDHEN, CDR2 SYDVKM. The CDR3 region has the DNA TGTGCCAGCCGGCCGGGGTCTAATTCCTACGAGCAGTACTTC. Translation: CASRPGSNSYEQYF.

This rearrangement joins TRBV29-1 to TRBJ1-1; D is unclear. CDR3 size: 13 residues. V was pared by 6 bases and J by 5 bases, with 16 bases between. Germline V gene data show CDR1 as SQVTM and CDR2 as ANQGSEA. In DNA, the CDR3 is TGCAGCGTCGTGGGCCCCCCGGGGACTGAAGCTTTCTTT. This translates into CSVVGPPGTEAFF.

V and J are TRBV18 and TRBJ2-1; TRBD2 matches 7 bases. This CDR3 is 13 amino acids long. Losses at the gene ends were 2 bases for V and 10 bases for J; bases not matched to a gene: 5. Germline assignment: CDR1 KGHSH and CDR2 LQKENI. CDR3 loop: CASSPGRVQEQFF. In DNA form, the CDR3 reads TGTGCCAGCTCACCAGGGAGGGTTCAGGAGCAGTTCTTC. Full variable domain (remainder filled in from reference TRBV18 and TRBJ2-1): NAGVMQNPRHLVRRRGQEARLRCSPMKGHSHVYWYRQLPEEGLKFMVYLQKENIIDESGMPKERFSAEFPKEGPSILRIQQVVRGDSAAYFCASSPGRVQEQFFGPGTRLTVL.

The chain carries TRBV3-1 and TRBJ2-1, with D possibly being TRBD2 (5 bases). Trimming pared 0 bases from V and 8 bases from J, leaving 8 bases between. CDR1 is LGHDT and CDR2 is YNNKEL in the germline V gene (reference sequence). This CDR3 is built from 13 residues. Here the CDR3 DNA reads TGTGCCAGCAGCCAAGAGTGGCGGGATGAGCAGTTCTTC. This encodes CASSQEWRDEQFF.

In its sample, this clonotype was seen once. The CDR3 here is CASTWTSGGYEQYF. In DNA form, the CDR3 reads TGTGCCAGCACCTGGACTAGCGGGGGGTACGAGCAGTACTTC. The chain couples TRBV12-3 or TRBV12-4 to TRBJ2-7; TRBD2 matches 14 bases. The CDR3 runs to 14 residues. Trimming at V came to 7 bases and at J to 4 bases, leaving 3 bases not matched to a gene.

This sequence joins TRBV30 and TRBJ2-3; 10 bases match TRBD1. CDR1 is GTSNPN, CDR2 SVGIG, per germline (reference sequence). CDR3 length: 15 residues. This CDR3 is CAYRDRGPSTDTQYF. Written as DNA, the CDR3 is TGTGCTTACCGGGACAGGGGCCCCAGCACAGATACGCAGTATTTT.

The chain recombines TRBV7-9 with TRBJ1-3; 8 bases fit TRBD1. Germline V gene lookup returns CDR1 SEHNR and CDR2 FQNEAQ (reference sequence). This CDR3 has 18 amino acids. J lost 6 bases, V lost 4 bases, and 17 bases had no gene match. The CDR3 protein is CASSSLTGQGRYENTIYF. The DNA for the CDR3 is TGTGCCAGCAGCTCTCTAACCGGACAGGGACGATATGAAAACACCATATATTTT.

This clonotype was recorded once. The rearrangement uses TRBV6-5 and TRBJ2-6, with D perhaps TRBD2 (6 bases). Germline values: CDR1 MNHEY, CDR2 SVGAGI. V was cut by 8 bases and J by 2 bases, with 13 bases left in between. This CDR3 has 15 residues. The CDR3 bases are TGTGCCAGCTCCCGGGGCGGGGCTGGGGCCAACGTCCTGACTTTC. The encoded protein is CASSRGGAGANVLTF.

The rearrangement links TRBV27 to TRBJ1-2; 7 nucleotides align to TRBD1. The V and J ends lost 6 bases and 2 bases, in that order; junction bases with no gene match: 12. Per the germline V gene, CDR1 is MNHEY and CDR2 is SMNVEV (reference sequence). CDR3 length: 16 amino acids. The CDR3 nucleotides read TGTGCCAGCAGGCTCAACCCAGGGGGGCCCAACTATGGCTACACCTTC. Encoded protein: CASRLNPGGPNYGYTF.

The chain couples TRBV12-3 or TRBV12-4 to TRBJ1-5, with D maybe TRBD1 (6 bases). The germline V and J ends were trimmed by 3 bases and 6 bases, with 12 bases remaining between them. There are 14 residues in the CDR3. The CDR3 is CASSFLGAVQPQHF. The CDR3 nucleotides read TGTGCCAGCAGTTTTTTGGGGGCCGTTCAGCCCCAGCATTTT.

The chain's CDR3 is CASRFDYHRQETQYF. CDR3 DNA: TGTGCCAGCAGGTTCGACTACCACCGACAAGAGACCCAGTACTTC. The chain recombines TRBV11-2 with TRBJ2-5; tentative D call: TRBD2 (5 bases). The germline V gene encodes CDR1 SGHAT and CDR2 FQNNGV. The V end lost 6 bases, the J end lost 2 bases, and 16 bases lay between the germline ends. The CDR3 is 15 amino acids. Full variable domain (remainder filled in from reference TRBV11-2 and TRBJ2-5): EAGVAQSPRYKIIEKRQSVAFWCNPISGHATLYWYQQILGQGPKLLIQFQNNGVVDDSQLPKDRFSAERLKGVDSTLKIQPAKLEDSAVYLCASRFDYHRQETQYFGPGTRLLVL.

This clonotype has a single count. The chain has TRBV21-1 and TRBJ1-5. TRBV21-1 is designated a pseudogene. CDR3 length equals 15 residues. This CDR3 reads CASSKAIACNQPQHF. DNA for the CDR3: TGTGCCAGCAGCAAAGCGATAGCATGCAATCAGCCCCAGCATTTT.